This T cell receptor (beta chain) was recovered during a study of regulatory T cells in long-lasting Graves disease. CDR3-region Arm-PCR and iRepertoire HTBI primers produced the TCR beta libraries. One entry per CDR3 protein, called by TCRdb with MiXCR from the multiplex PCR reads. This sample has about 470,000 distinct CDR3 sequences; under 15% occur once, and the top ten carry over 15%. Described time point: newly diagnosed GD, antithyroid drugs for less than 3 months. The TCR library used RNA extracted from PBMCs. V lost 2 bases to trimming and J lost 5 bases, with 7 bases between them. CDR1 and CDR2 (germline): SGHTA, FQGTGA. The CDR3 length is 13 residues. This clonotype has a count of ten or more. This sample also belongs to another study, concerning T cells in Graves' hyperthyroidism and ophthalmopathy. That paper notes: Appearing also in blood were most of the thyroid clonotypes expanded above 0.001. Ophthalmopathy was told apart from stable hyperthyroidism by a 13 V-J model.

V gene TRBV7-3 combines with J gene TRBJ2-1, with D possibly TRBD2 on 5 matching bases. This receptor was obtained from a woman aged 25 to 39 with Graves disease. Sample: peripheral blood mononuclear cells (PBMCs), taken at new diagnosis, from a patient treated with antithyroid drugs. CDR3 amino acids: CASSLDGDNEQFF. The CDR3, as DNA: TGTGCCAGCAGCTTAGACGGGGACAATGAGCAGTTCTTC. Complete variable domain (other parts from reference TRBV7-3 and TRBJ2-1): GAGVSQTPSNKVTEKGKYVELRCDPISGHTALYWYRQSLGQGPEFLIYFQGTGAADDSGLPNDRFFAVRPEGSVSTLKIQRTERGDSAVYLCASSLDGDNEQFFGPGTRLTVL.